The sequence of this TCR beta chain was determined in a study of cytomegalovirus exposure and HLA in healthy donors. Study results and caveats: Later analysis suggested links between common viral pathogens and several top significant clusters. TCR association rates varied by HLA locus in a later analysis, with DRB1 highest and HLA-C lowest. 16,951 TCR beta sequences were associated with HLA alleles at 0.05 false discovery rate in a later analysis.

The PCR ran on 60 Vbeta and 13 Jbeta primers. Libraries were prepared by immunoSEQ multiplex PCR; TCRdb keeps only in-frame clonotypes and omits some of them. This table holds 150,000 to 180,000 clones, roughly 80% found once. About this clone itself: Its antigen is unknown.

Per the germline V gene, CDR1 is SGHTA and CDR2 is FQGNSA. V was clipped by 5 bases and J by 4 bases, with 16 bases between them. This CDR3 comprises 15 residues. The sequencing input was PBMCs. The chain combines TRBV7-2 with TRBJ2-3; the D gene is possibly TRBD2 (5 bases). The sequence was obtained from a woman in her 40s in good health and CMV-seronegative. The DNA of the CDR3 is TGTGCCAGCAGCCCCCGGGGTAGCGTTGCAGATACGCAGTATTTT. It yields the protein CASSPRGSVADTQYF.